The 22 T cell receptor beta chains in this list originate from one sample, sequenced in a study of shared T cell receptors in the human thymus. The data were produced by immunoSEQ multiplex PCR, yet TCRdb's version contains in-frame clones alone and is incomplete. The sample lists about 380,000 clones, about 95% occurring once. Sequenced input: thymocytes. These receptors were collected from a human donor.

This chain joins TRBV6-5 and TRBJ1-1, with TRBD1 matching over 10 bases. J was trimmed by 5 bases and V by 5 bases; bases with no gene match: 2. CDR1 and CDR2 (germline): MNHEY, SVGAGI. There are 13 residues in the CDR3. The CDR3 sequence is CASSDRGQTEAFF. CDR3 DNA sequence: TGTGCCAGCAGTGACAGGGGGCAAACTGAAGCTTTCTTT.

V and J are TRBV23-1 and TRBJ1-4; TRBD1 aligns across 7 bases. TRBV23-1 qualifies as an ORF whose function is uncertain. The CDR3 covers 16 residues. V dropped 2 bases and J dropped 2; count of bases not matched to a gene: 5. CDR3 sequence reads: CASSQLRGATNEKLFF. The CDR3 DNA reads as TGCGCCAGCAGTCAACTCAGGGGGGCGACTAATGAAAAACTGTTTTTT.

This clone was seen a single time. The genes are TRBV28 and TRBJ2-1; 12 bases align to TRBD2. V shed 7 bases, J shed 6 bases, and the junction held 16 bases outside the gene matches. The CDR3 is 18 amino acids. Germline CDR1 MDHEN, CDR2 SYDVKM. CDR3 nucleotides: TGTGCCAGCACCGACCCCCGGACTAGCGGGACCGGTGGCAATGAGCAGTTCTTC. Translating it yields CASTDPRTSGTGGNEQFF.

The chain links TRBV27 to TRBJ2-7; tentatively, D is TRBD1 (6 bases). This CDR3 contains 15 residues. Germline values: CDR1 MNHEY, CDR2 SMNVEV (reference sequence). V was cut by 5 bases and J by 3 bases, with 17 bases left in between. CDR3 nucleotide sequence: TGTGCCAGCAGTGCCTCGAGGACAGACGACTACGAGCAGTACTTC. It translates to CASSASRTDDYEQYF.

The chain carries TRBV4-1 and TRBJ2-7, with D hard to call. Germline-derived CDR1 and CDR2 are MGHRA and YSYEKL. CDR3 length equals 14 residues. V was trimmed by 1 base and J by 6 bases, leaving 13 bases between them. The CDR3 nucleotides read TGCGCCAGCAGCCAAGTCGTGGAACCGAGCGAGCAGTACTTC. Its translation is CASSQVVEPSEQYF.

The J gene is TRBJ1-3, the V gene TRBV5-5, with D perhaps TRBD1 (5 bases). The V gene's germline CDR1 is SGHKS and CDR2 YYEKEE (reference sequence). CDR3 length equals 16 residues. V lost 3 bases and J lost 3, with 16 bases in between. The DNA of the CDR3 is TGTGCCAGCAGCTCGGCGGTAACAGGAGATGGAAACACCATATATTTT. Its translation is CASSSAVTGDGNTIYF.

The rearrangement joins TRBV27 to TRBJ2-1; TRBD2 might be the D (6 bases). Trimming took 6 bases from V and 0 from J, leaving 12 bases between them. Germline assignment: CDR1 MNHEY and CDR2 SMNVEV (reference sequence). The CDR3 loop spans 15 amino acids. In nucleotides, the CDR3 is TGTGCCAGCAGCCCTGTGGGGGGCTCCTACAATGAGCAGTTCTTC. This encodes CASSPVGGSYNEQFF.

The DNA for the CDR3 is TGTGCCAGCAGATGGTGGAGGGATGGCTATGGCTACACCTTC. The encoded protein is CASRWWRDGYGYTF. The rearrangement joins TRBV6-1 to TRBJ1-2; no clear D gene. Trimming took 6 bases from V and 4 from J, leaving 15 bases between them. Looked up from germline, CDR1 is MNHNS and CDR2 is SASEGT. The CDR3 has 14 amino acids.

The chain uses TRBV5-1 and TRBJ2-3, with D maybe TRBD2 (6 bases). The length of the CDR3 is 16 residues. In germline, CDR1 is SGHRS, CDR2 YFSETQ. The ends were cut back, 0 bases at V and 7 bases at J, with 18 bases in the middle. The CDR3 nucleotides read TGCGCCAGCAGCTTGGAAGGTCAGGGAGGTTCGCATACGCAGTATTTT. Translating it yields CASSLEGQGGSHTQYF.

The rearrangement uses TRBV10-3 and TRBJ2-2, with 11 bases lining up with TRBD2. Germline trimming cut 2 bases from V and 3 bases from J; bases unmatched to any gene: 8. This CDR3 has 18 amino acids. Germline V lookup: CDR1 ENHRY, CDR2 SYGVKD. The chain's CDR3 is CAISEGTSGSIDTGELFF. CDR3 in DNA: TGTGCCATCAGTGAGGGTACTAGCGGGAGTATTGACACCGGGGAGCTGTTTTTT.

This chain uses TRBV19 with TRBJ2-7; 12 bases fit TRBD2. CDR1 LNHDA and CDR2 SQIVND come from the germline V gene (reference sequence). Trimming cost V 6 bases and J 0 bases; bases outside gene matches: 9. The CDR3 is made up of 17 amino acids. The CDR3 DNA sequence: TGTGCCAGTAGCGTCGCCCTAGCGGGAGGGAGCTCCTACGAGCAGTACTTC. Its translation: CASSVALAGGSSYEQYF. Using reference TRBV19 and TRBJ2-7 for the parts outside the CDR3, the full variable domain is DGGITQSPKYLFRKEGQNVTLSCEQNLNHDAMYWYRQDPGQGLRLIYYSQIVNDFQKGDIAEGYSVSREKKESFPLTVTSAQKNPTAFYLCASSVALAGGSSYEQYFGPGTRLTVT.

V gene TRBV4-1 combines with J gene TRBJ2-7; D might be TRBD2 (5 bases). The CDR3 covers 13 residues. Germline V lookup: CDR1 MGHRA, CDR2 YSYEKL. Trimming shortened V by 4 bases and J by 7 bases, and 14 bases separated the two germline ends. CDR3 bases: TGCGCCAGCAGCCGACACCACGCGGGTGAGCAGTACTTC. This translates into CASSRHHAGEQYF.

V is TRBV18 and J is TRBJ2-1, with D tentatively TRBD2 (7 bases). The V end was cut by 3 bases, the J end by 6 bases, with 12 bases between. CDR1 is KGHSH, CDR2 LQKENI, per germline. The CDR3 totals 14 residues. CDR3 DNA: TGTGCCAGCTCACCCCGGGGGGCGCTCAATGAGCAGTTCTTC. Protein product: CASSPRGALNEQFF.

This clone was observed a handful of times. V and J are TRBV5-8 and TRBJ2-1; 16 bases are shared with TRBD2. CDR1 is SGHTS, CDR2 YDEGEE, per germline. The V segment lost 4 bases and the J segment 3 bases; nucleotides outside the gene matches: 7. The CDR3 extends over 18 amino acids. CDR3 amino acids: CASSGGTSGRAYYNEQFF. The CDR3 region has the DNA TGTGCCAGCAGCGGAGGGACTAGCGGGAGGGCCTACTACAATGAGCAGTTCTTC.

This chain links TRBV6-5 with TRBJ2-4, with 8 bases aligning to TRBD2. Trimming cost V 5 bases and J 9 bases; bases outside gene matches: 9. Germline V CDR1 and CDR2: MNHEY, SVGAGI. The CDR3 runs to 14 residues. DNA of the CDR3: TGTGCCAGCAGTCAGGGACTAGATCTGGGCATTCAGTACTTC. This gives the protein CASSQGLDLGIQYF.

The V call is TRBV25-1, the J call TRBJ1-4; D might be TRBD1 (5 bases). With 4 bases removed from V and 7 bases from J, the gap between germline ends came to 13 bases. The CDR3 totals 14 residues. The germline gives CDR1 MGHDK, CDR2 SYGVNS. CDR3 sequence (DNA): TGTGCCAGCAGTGGGGTTTCCGGGGGTGAAAAACTGTTTTTT. Translation: CASSGVSGGEKLFF.

J is TRBJ2-2 and V is TRBV5-6, with 11 nucleotides matching TRBD2. The J segment lost 4 bases and the V segment lost 4 bases, leaving 3 bases of the junction unmatched. CDR1 is SGHDT, CDR2 YYEEEE, per germline. This CDR3 contains 15 residues. The CDR3 DNA follows: TGTGCCAGCAGCATGGGACTAGCGGTCACCGGGGAGCTGTTTTTT. Translated: CASSMGLAVTGELFF.

This clone has a single count. This chain uses TRBV7-2 with TRBJ1-1; D is unclear. Germline assignment: CDR1 SGHTA and CDR2 FQGNSA. The CDR3 is made up of 15 amino acids. Trimming removed 1 base from V and 4 bases from J, with 13 bases in between. CDR3 sequence: CASSLDLLHGTEAFF. CDR3 DNA: TGTGCCAGCAGCTTAGATCTTTTGCACGGCACTGAAGCTTTCTTT. The variable domain in full, completed from reference TRBV7-2 and TRBJ1-1, reads GAGVSQSPSNKVTEKGKDVELRCDPISGHTALYWYRQSLGQGLEFLIYFQGNSAPDKSGLPSDRFSAERTGGSVSTLTIQRTQQEDSAVYLCASSLDLLHGTEAFFGQGTRLTVV.

CDR3 in amino acids: CAISNRRSYNEQFF. CDR3 DNA: TGTGCCATCAGCAACAGGAGATCCTACAATGAGCAGTTCTTC. The rearrangement links TRBV10-3 to TRBJ2-1; maybe TRBD1 (5 bases). V was shortened by 6 bases and J by 1 base, with 10 bases between the two germline ends. CDR1 and CDR2 from the germline V gene are ENHRY and SYGVKD. The CDR3 has 14 amino acids.

This clone showed up just once. This chain links TRBV29-1 with TRBJ1-1; 9 nucleotides match TRBD1. The CDR3 sequence is 13 residues long. From germline, CDR1 is SQVTM and CDR2 ANQGSEA. The ends lost 5 bases at V and 7 bases at J; junction bases unmatched: 8. CDR3 sequence reads: CSVTQGAPGEAFF. The CDR3 DNA reads as TGCAGCGTTACACAGGGGGCGCCGGGTGAAGCTTTCTTT.

V is TRBV15 and J is TRBJ1-2; D not resolved. V lost 5 bases and J 4 bases, leaving 11 bases between the germline ends. The CDR3 length is 13 residues. Germline V lookup: CDR1 LNHNV, CDR2 YYDKDF (reference sequence). The CDR3 region is CATSGPGSYGYTF. The CDR3 coding sequence is TGTGCCACCAGCGGACCCGGGAGCTATGGCTACACCTTC.

This chain joins TRBV9 and TRBJ1-4; 8 bases agree with TRBD1. V shed 0 bases and J 4 bases; nucleotides not matched to a gene: 8. The CDR3 sequence is 17 residues long. Germline CDR1 SGDLS, CDR2 YYNGEE. This CDR3 reads CASSVGGRGPYNEKLFF. DNA of the CDR3: TGTGCCAGCAGCGTAGGGGGCAGGGGGCCATATAATGAAAAACTGTTTTTT.